The 10 T cell receptor beta chains given below trace back to one sample, sequenced in a study of cytomegalovirus exposure and HLA in healthy donors. The PCR employed 60 Vbeta primers together with 13 Jbeta primers. Clones were sequenced by immunoSEQ multiplex PCR, and TCRdb holds only the in-frame ones, with some missing. The table includes more than 85,000 clones, about three quarters detected once. Sequenced input: PBMCs. The receptor set was obtained from a woman aged 55-69 years in good health and CMV-seropositive.

This chain joins TRBV7-3 and TRBJ2-1; D is unclear. Germline V gene sequence: CDR1 SGHTA, CDR2 FQGTGA. V dropped 2 bases and J dropped 8 bases, with 10 bases sitting between them. The CDR3 length is 13 residues. The CDR3 region has the DNA TGTGCCAGCAGCTTAGGGCTATCTTATGAGCAGTTCTTC. Translation gives CASSLGLSYEQFF.

This clone was detected only once. The V gene is TRBV13, the J gene TRBJ2-3, with 10 positions matching TRBD1. The CDR3 runs 15 residues. V was pared by 3 bases and J by 5 bases, with 5 bases of the junction left unmatched. The germline V gene encodes CDR1 PRHDT and CDR2 FYEKMQ (reference sequence). The CDR3 DNA follows: TGTGCCAGCAGCTTTAGACAGGGGGCGGGAGATACGCAGTATTTT. It encodes CASSFRQGAGDTQYF.

CDR3 protein: CATSRQGSSTDTQYF. As DNA, the CDR3 is TGTGCCACCAGCAGGCAGGGCTCTAGCACAGATACGCAGTATTTT. V is TRBV15 and J is TRBJ2-3; D possibly corresponds to TRBD1 (5 bases). CDR1 is LNHNV, CDR2 YYDKDF, per germline (reference sequence). The CDR3 covers 15 residues. The V and J ends lost 3 bases and 0 bases respectively, with 10 bases between them.

The rearrangement joins TRBV28 to TRBJ1-4; 11 nucleotides line up with TRBD1. Germline assignment: CDR1 MDHEN and CDR2 SYDVKM. The length of the CDR3 is 16 residues. The trim removed 6 bases at V and 8 bases at J, leaving 11 bases unmatched. CDR3 in amino acids: CASSAPGQGGREKLFF. The CDR3 DNA is TGTGCCAGCAGCGCCCCGGGACAGGGGGGGCGGGAAAAACTGTTTTTT.

The chain joins TRBV27 to TRBJ2-3; perhaps TRBD1 as D (5 bases). The CDR3 covers 15 residues. With 6 bases removed from V and 6 bases from J, the gap between germline ends came to 19 bases. Per the germline V gene, CDR1 is MNHEY and CDR2 is SMNVEV (reference sequence). The CDR3 protein is CASRIDRNSRDTQYF. CDR3 coding DNA: TGTGCCAGCAGAATTGACAGAAACTCACGGGATACGCAGTATTTT.

The rearrangement links TRBV4-2 to TRBJ2-5, with D tentatively TRBD2 (6 bases). The CDR3 has 16 residues. Trimming took 4 bases from V and 2 from J, leaving 17 bases between them. Germline loops: CDR1 LGHNA, CDR2 YNFKEQ. The CDR3 reads CASSPMGGGNQETQYF. In DNA form, the CDR3 reads TGTGCCAGCAGCCCGATGGGGGGAGGTAATCAAGAGACCCAGTACTTC.

This CDR3 is CASSKLTAYVSYNEQFF. In DNA, the CDR3 is TGTGCCAGCAGCAAATTGACAGCCTATGTGTCCTACAATGAGCAGTTCTTC. This rearrangement joins TRBV21-1 to TRBJ2-1; TRBD1, the table's D call, lacks a check against the DNA. TRBV21-1 is designated a pseudogene. The CDR3 sequence is 17 residues long.

V gene TRBV6-1 combines with J gene TRBJ2-7; 12 bases line up with TRBD1. Unmatched junction bases numbered 4, after V lost 4 bases and J lost 3 bases. This CDR3 is 15 amino acids long. CDR1 is MNHNS, CDR2 SASEGT, per germline. This chain's CDR3 is CASSGGTGGFYEQYF. CDR3 DNA: TGTGCCAGCAGTGGCGGGACAGGGGGCTTCTACGAGCAGTACTTC.

The V and J genes are TRBV28 and TRBJ2-5, with 7 bases identical to TRBD2. This CDR3 comprises 14 residues. V lost 3 bases to trimming and J lost 5 bases; unmatched junction nucleotides: 6. Germline CDR1 and CDR2: MDHEN and SYDVKM. Here the CDR3 reads CASSFGGREETQYF. CDR3 DNA sequence: TGTGCCAGCAGTTTCGGAGGGAGGGAGGAGACCCAGTACTTC.

The J gene is TRBJ2-3, the V gene TRBV12-5; the match to TRBD1 covers 7 bases. The CDR3 contains 13 residues. Germline V gene sequence: CDR1 LGHNT, CDR2 FRNRAP. The trim removed 8 bases at V and 2 bases at J, leaving 4 bases unmatched. The DNA of the CDR3 is TGTGCTAGTAGACAGGGCAACACAGATACGCAGTATTTT. It yields the protein CASRQGNTDTQYF.